Sequencing of this T cell receptor beta chain was carried out in a study of blood T cell repertoires in COVID-19. Libraries were prepared by immunoSEQ multiplex PCR; TCRdb keeps only in-frame clonotypes and omits some of them. The repertoire holds fewer than 300,000 clones, 80% to 95% seen once, with around 2.2% in the top ten. Trimming cost V 1 base and J 0 bases, with 16 bases left between them. Germline-derived CDR1 and CDR2 are MDHEN and SYDVKM. This CDR3 has 18 amino acids. This receptor was obtained from a woman younger than 45 with COVID-19, enrolled during active disease. The gene calls are TRBV28 and TRBJ1-5, with unresolved D. Specimen: peripheral blood. In nucleotides, the CDR3 is TGTGCCAGCAGTTTATCTTGGACGCGAGGGTATAGCAATCAGCCCCAGCATTTT. Translation: CASSLSWTRGYSNQPQHF.